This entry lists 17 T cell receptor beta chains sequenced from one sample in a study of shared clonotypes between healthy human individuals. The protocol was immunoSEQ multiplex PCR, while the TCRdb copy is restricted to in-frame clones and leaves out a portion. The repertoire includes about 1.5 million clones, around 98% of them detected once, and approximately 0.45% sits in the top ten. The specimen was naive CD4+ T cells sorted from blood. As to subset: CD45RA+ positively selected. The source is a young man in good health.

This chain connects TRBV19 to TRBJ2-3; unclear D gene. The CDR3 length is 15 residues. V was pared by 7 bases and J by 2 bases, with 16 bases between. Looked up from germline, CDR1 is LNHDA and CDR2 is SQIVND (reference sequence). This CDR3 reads CASTPRNVATDTQYF. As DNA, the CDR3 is TGTGCCAGTACCCCTAGGAATGTGGCCACAGATACGCAGTATTTT.

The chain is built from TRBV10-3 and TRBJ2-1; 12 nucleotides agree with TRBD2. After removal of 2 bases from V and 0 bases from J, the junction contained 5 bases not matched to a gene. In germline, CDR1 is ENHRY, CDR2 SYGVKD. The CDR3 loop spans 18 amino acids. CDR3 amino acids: CAISERTSGRSSYNEQFF. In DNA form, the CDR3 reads TGTGCCATCAGTGAGAGAACTAGCGGGAGGAGCTCCTACAATGAGCAGTTCTTC.

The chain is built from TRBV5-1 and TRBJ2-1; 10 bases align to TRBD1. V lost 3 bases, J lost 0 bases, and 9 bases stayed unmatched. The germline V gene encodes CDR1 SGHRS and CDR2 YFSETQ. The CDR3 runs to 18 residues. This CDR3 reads CASSYGDRGQSSYNEQFF. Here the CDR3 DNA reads TGCGCCAGCAGCTATGGAGACAGGGGGCAAAGCTCCTACAATGAGCAGTTCTTC.

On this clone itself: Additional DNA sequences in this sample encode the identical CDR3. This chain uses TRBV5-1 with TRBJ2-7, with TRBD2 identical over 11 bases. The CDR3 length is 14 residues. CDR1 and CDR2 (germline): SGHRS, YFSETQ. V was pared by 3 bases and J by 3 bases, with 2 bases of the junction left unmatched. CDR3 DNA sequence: TGCGCCAGCAGCTCGGGACTAGCGGTCTACGAGCAGTACTTC. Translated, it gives CASSSGLAVYEQYF.

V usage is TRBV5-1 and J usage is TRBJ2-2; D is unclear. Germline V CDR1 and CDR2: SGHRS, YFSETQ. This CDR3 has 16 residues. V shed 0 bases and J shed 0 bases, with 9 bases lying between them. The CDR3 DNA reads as TGCGCCAGCAGCTTGGTGGCAGAGGCGAACACCGGGGAGCTGTTTTTT. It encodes CASSLVAEANTGELFF.

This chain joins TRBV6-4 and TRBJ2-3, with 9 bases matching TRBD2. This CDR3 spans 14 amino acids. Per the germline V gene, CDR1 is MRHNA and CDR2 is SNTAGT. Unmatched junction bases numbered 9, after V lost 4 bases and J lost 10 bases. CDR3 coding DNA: TGTGCCAGCAGTGTGCGGGAGGGCCTTACCGCGCAGTATTTT. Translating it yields CASSVREGLTAQYF.

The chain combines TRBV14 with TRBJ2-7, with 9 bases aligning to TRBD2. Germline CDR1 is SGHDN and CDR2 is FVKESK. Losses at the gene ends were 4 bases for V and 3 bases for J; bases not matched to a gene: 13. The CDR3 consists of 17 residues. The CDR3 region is CASSPLDLAGRSYEQYF. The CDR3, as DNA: TGTGCCAGCAGCCCACTCGACCTAGCGGGACGGAGCTACGAGCAGTACTTC.

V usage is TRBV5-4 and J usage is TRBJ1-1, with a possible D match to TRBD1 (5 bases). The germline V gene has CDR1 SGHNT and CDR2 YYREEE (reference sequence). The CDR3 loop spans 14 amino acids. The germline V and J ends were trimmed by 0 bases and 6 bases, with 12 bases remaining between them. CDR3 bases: TGTGCCAGCAGCTTGGCGGGGGGGGTGGCTGAAGCTTTCTTT. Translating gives CASSLAGGVAEAFF. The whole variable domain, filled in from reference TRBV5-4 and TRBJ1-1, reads ETGVTQSPTHLIKTRGQQVTLRCSSQSGHNTVSWYQQALGQGPQFIFQYYREEENGRGNFPPRFSGLQFPNYSSELNVNALELDDSALYLCASSLAGGVAEAFFGQGTRLTVV.

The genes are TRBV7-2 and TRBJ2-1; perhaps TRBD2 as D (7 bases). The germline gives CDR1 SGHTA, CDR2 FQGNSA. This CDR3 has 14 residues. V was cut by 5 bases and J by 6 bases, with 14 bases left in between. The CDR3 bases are TGTGCCAGCAGCCTGGGGGGGGCTTTCAATGAGCAGTTCTTC. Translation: CASSLGGAFNEQFF.

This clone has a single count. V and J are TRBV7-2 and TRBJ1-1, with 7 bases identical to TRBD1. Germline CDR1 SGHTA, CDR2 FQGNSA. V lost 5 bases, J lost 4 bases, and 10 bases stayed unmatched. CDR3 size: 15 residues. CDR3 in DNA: TGTGCCAGCAGCCTACTCTCAAACAGGGGCACTGAAGCTTTCTTT. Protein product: CASSLLSNRGTEAFF.

The CDR3 DNA reads TGTGCCAGCAGTCCGGGACAGGGTAACAATCAGCCCCAGCATTTT. This sequence encodes CASSPGQGNNQPQHF. The chain recombines TRBV6-6 with TRBJ1-5; the match to TRBD1 covers 9 bases. With 5 bases clipped from V and 3 bases from J, the junction kept 5 bases outside the gene matches. Germline CDR1 reads MNHNY; CDR2 reads SVGAGI (reference sequence). The CDR3 consists of 15 residues.

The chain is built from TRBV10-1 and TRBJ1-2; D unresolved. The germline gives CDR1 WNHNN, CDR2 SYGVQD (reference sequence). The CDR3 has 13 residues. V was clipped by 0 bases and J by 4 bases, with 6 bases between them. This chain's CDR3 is CASSESVPYGYTF. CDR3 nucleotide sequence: TGCGCCAGCAGTGAGTCGGTTCCCTATGGCTACACCTTC.

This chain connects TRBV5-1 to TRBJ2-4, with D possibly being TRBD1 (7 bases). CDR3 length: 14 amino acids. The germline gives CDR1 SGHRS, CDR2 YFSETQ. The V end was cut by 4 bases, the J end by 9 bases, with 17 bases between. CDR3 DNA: TGCGCCAGCAGCCCGGAGGGGGCGCAGAGCATTCAGTACTTC. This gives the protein CASSPEGAQSIQYF.

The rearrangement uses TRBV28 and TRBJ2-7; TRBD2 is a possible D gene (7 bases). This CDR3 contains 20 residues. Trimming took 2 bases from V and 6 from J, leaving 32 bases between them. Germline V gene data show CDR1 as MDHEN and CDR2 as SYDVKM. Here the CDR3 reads CASSLGGDRRGLAAVTEQYF. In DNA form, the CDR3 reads TGTGCCAGCAGTTTAGGGGGAGACAGGCGGGGGCTAGCGGCCGTCACCGAGCAGTACTTC.

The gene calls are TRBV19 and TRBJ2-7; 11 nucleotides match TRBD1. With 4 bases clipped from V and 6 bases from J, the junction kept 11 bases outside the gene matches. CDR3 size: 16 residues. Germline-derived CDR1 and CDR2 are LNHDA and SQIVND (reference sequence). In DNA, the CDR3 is TGTGCCAGTAGTACCTGGGACAGGGGGACAGGTTCCGAGCAGTACTTC. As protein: CASSTWDRGTGSEQYF. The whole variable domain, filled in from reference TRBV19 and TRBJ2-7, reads DGGITQSPKYLFRKEGQNVTLSCEQNLNHDAMYWYRQDPGQGLRLIYYSQIVNDFQKGDIAEGYSVSREKKESFPLTVTSAQKNPTAFYLCASSTWDRGTGSEQYFGPGTRLTVT.

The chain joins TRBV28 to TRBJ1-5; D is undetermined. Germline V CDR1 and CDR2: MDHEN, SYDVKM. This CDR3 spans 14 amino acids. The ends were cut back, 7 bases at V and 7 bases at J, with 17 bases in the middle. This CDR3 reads CASIPPPGTQPQHF. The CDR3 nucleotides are TGTGCCAGCATCCCCCCCCCGGGCACCCAGCCCCAGCATTTT.

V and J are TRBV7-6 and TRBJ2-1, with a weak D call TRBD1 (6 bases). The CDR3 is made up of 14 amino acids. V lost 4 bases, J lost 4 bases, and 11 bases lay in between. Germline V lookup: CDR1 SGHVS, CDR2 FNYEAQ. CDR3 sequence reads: CASSSQGPYNEQFF. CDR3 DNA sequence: TGTGCCAGCAGCTCCCAGGGGCCATACAATGAGCAGTTCTTC.